Below, 23 T cell receptor beta chains from the same sample are listed, as sequenced in a study of glioma-infiltrating T cells. The iRepertoire nested amplicon-rescue multiplex PCR amplified TCR alpha and beta CDR3s from RNA. Via MiXCR, TCRdb re-called the multiplex PCR reads, giving one row per CDR3 protein. This table has more than 350,000 distinct CDR3 sequences, around 38% appearing once. The sample comprised glioma tissue, nonneoplastic brain tissue, or PBMCs (not recorded which). Receptors originate from a human donor with low-grade glioma or glioblastoma, undergoing nonglioma brain surgery, or in good health (not recorded which).

This clonotype was counted between two and nine times. CDR3 nucleotides: TGTGCCAGAAGGCCCAGGGGACAGGGTCACTACGAGCAGTACTTC. Its protein is CARRPRGQGHYEQYF. This chain connects TRBV6-2 or TRBV6-3 to TRBJ2-7; 9 nucleotides line up with TRBD1. CDR3 length equals 15 residues. V shed 9 bases, J shed 3 bases, and the junction held 12 bases outside the gene matches. Per the germline V gene, CDR1 is MNHEY and CDR2 is SVGEGT.

This clonotype was seen only a few times. The chain links TRBV20-1 to TRBJ1-6; D is perhaps TRBD1 (5 bases). Germline lookup yields CDR1 DFQATT and CDR2 SNEGSKA (reference sequence). The ends were cut back, 3 bases at V and 11 bases at J, with 11 bases in the middle. The CDR3 totals 12 residues. CDR3 sequence reads: CSARGPEAPLHF. CDR3 bases: TGCAGTGCTAGGGGGCCTGAGGCACCCCTCCACTTT.

V usage is TRBV19 and J usage is TRBJ1-1; no definite D call. In germline, CDR1 is LNHDA, CDR2 SQIVND (reference sequence). The V and J ends lost 5 bases and 1 base respectively, with 11 bases between them. The length of the CDR3 is 14 residues. CDR3: CASSFSGGNTEAFF. CDR3 bases: TGTGCCAGTAGTTTTTCGGGAGGGAACACTGAAGCTTTCTTT. Using reference TRBV19 and TRBJ1-1 for the parts outside the CDR3, the full variable domain is DGGITQSPKYLFRKEGQNVTLSCEQNLNHDAMYWYRQDPGQGLRLIYYSQIVNDFQKGDIAEGYSVSREKKESFPLTVTSAQKNPTAFYLCASSFSGGNTEAFFGQGTRLTVV.

The V call is TRBV7-3, the J call TRBJ1-1; D gene unclear. Trimming pared 8 bases from V and 3 bases from J, leaving 19 bases between. CDR3 length: 15 amino acids. Germline CDR1 is SGHTA and CDR2 is FQGTGA. For the CDR3, the DNA is TGTGCCAGCTCCCGTGACCCCCCTCCCCACACTGAAGCTTTCTTT. Translated, it gives CASSRDPPPHTEAFF.

This clonotype came up many times. The chain has TRBV15 and TRBJ1-5; perhaps TRBD1 as D (5 bases). Germline loops: CDR1 LNHNV, CDR2 YYDKDF (reference sequence). V lost 1 base and J 6 bases, leaving 10 bases between the germline ends. The CDR3 runs 14 residues. CDR3 region: CATSRGGGGQPQHF. In nucleotides, the CDR3 is TGTGCCACCAGCAGAGGGGGGGGAGGTCAGCCCCAGCATTTT.

The rearrangement uses TRBV6-1 and TRBJ2-6; D possibly corresponds to TRBD1 (6 bases). The CDR3 is made up of 16 amino acids. V was shortened by 6 bases and J by 2 bases, with 14 bases between the two germline ends. CDR1 MNHNS and CDR2 SASEGT come from the germline V gene. The CDR3 reads CASRATGRAGANVLTF. CDR3 nucleotides: TGTGCCAGCAGGGCAACAGGGAGAGCTGGGGCCAACGTCCTGACTTTC.

About this clonotype itself: A read error may be the cause here, since a much bigger clone is one base away. The chain employs TRBV25-1 and TRBJ1-5; D is ambiguous. CDR3 size: 13 residues. CDR1 is MGHDK and CDR2 is SYGVNS in the germline V gene. V dropped 5 bases and J dropped 6 bases, with 11 bases sitting between them. The CDR3 region is CASSKSETQPQHF. CDR3 in DNA: TGTGCCAGCAGTAAATCGGAGACTCAGCCCCAGCATTTT.

Of note for this clonotype: No conserved phenylalanine or tryptophan ends this CDR3, so it is likely a read error. The chain employs TRBV27 and TRBJ1-2; possible D gene TRBD1, 5 bases. CDR1 and CDR2 from the germline V gene are MNHEY and SMNVEV (reference sequence). This CDR3 is 14 amino acids long. CDR3 DNA: TGTGCCAGCGGTTTATCGCCAGGGAAAAATGGCTACACCTTA. It is translated as CASGLSPGKNGYTL.

The chain joins TRBV20-1 to TRBJ2-7; D is ambiguous. Looked up from germline, CDR1 is DFQATT and CDR2 is SNEGSKA (reference sequence). The CDR3 is 10 residues long. In nucleotides, the CDR3 is TGCAGCGTTGTTCTTTACGAGCAGTACTTC. Translated: CSVVLYEQYF.

This clonotype was counted between two and nine times. The rearrangement links TRBV7-2 to TRBJ2-3; 8 nucleotides line up with TRBD2. CDR3 length equals 16 residues. Germline V lookup: CDR1 SGHTA, CDR2 FQGNSA. Unmatched junction bases numbered 6, after V lost 0 bases and J lost 4 bases. The CDR3 sequence: CASSLAGRANADTQYF. The CDR3 coding sequence is TGTGCCAGCAGCTTAGCCGGGAGGGCCAACGCAGATACGCAGTATTTT.

This chain links TRBV27 with TRBJ2-7; the D gene is possibly TRBD1 (6 bases). Germline V gene data show CDR1 as MNHEY and CDR2 as SMNVEV (reference sequence). The V and J ends lost 4 bases and 0 bases respectively, with 22 bases between them. This CDR3 contains 18 residues. In nucleotides, the CDR3 is TGTGCCAGCAGTTCGCCTATATCCACAGGGATCCACTCCTACGAGCAGTACTTC. Its protein product is CASSSPISTGIHSYEQYF.

The rearrangement links TRBV10-3 to TRBJ2-7, with 14 nucleotides matching TRBD2. The CDR3 is made up of 14 amino acids. J lost 11 bases, V lost 4 bases, and 7 bases had no gene match. Germline V gene sequence: CDR1 ENHRY, CDR2 SYGVKD. In DNA, the CDR3 is TGTGCCATCAGTGTGGGACTAGCGGGAGAGGGGGAGTACTTC. Its translation: CAISVGLAGEGEYF.

The chain's CDR3 is CASSCKGLQPQHF. DNA of the CDR3: TGTGCCAGCAGTTGCAAGGGTCTGCAGCCCCAGCATTTT. This chain links TRBV6-5 with TRBJ1-5; D not resolved. The CDR3 loop spans 13 amino acids. Germline CDR1 reads MNHEY; CDR2 reads SVGAGI. Trimming shortened V by 4 bases and J by 7 bases, and 11 bases separated the two germline ends.

This clonotype has at least ten counts. CDR3 DNA: TGTGCCAGCAGGATTTTCACCGGGGAGCTGTTTTTT. Translated, it gives CASRIFTGELFF. The V and J genes are TRBV6-2 or TRBV6-3 and TRBJ2-2; D remains ambiguous. Germline CDR1 MNHEY, CDR2 SVGEGT. V was cut by 6 bases and J by 4 bases, with 6 bases left in between. This CDR3 has 12 residues.

This clonotype was observed at least ten times. The gene calls are TRBV20-1 and TRBJ1-1; D uncertain. CDR3 length: 11 residues. V was shortened by 4 bases and J by 8 bases, with 11 bases between the two germline ends. Germline CDR1 is DFQATT and CDR2 is SNEGSKA (reference sequence). The CDR3 loop reads CSAIRSREAFF. As DNA, the CDR3 is TGCAGTGCTATTAGATCCCGGGAAGCTTTCTTT.

This clonotype was counted many times. V gene TRBV6-2 or TRBV6-3 combines with J gene TRBJ2-2; perhaps TRBD1 as D (5 bases). Per germline, CDR1 MNHEY and CDR2 SVGEGT. Between the trimmed V and J ends, which lost 4 bases and 8 bases, there was a span of 20 bases. This CDR3 has 16 amino acids. The CDR3, as DNA: TGTGCCAGCAGTTCCGATAGACAGTCCCACGGAGGGGAGCTGTTTTTT. Its protein product is CASSSDRQSHGGELFF.

This clonotype was seen once. This chain joins TRBV6-2 or TRBV6-3 and TRBJ1-2, with D possibly matching TRBD1 (5 bases). Per the germline V gene, CDR1 is MNHEY and CDR2 is SVGEGT. The CDR3 is 12 residues long. Trimming shortened V by 7 bases and J by 4 bases, and 10 bases separated the two germline ends. The CDR3 loop is CASIRTSYGYTF. CDR3 sequence (DNA): TGTGCCAGCATCAGGACATCCTATGGCTACACCTTC.

This clonotype was observed once. Just one base apart from a much larger clone, this may be a read error. This chain connects TRBV15 to TRBJ2-7; D possibly matches TRBD1 or TRBD2 (6 bases each). Germline loops: CDR1 LNHNV, CDR2 YYDKDF (reference sequence). The CDR3 loop spans 16 amino acids. The CDR3 loop is CATSRDEGGTSYEQHF. The CDR3 DNA is TGTGCCACCAGCAGAGATGAGGGGGGAACCTCCTACGAGCAGCACTTC.

The chain employs TRBV28 and TRBJ1-4; no reliable D call. The germline V gene encodes CDR1 MDHEN and CDR2 SYDVKM. V was trimmed by 2 bases and J by 6 bases, leaving 25 bases between them. CDR3 length: 19 amino acids. DNA for the CDR3: TGTGCCAGCAGTTTACTTCTAGTTGGTCTTCTTAACGTGGATGAAAAACTGTTTTTT. This codes for CASSLLLVGLLNVDEKLFF.

V is TRBV20-1 and J is TRBJ2-7, with 12 bases lining up with TRBD1. CDR1 is DFQATT, CDR2 SNEGSKA, per germline (reference sequence). V gave up 6 bases and J gave up 7 bases; unmatched junction bases: 22. The CDR3 spans 18 residues. The CDR3 region is CSAEGQGATADVAWEQYF. The CDR3 coding sequence is TGCAGTGCGGAGGGACAGGGGGCAACGGCAGACGTGGCGTGGGAGCAGTACTTC.

This clonotype was counted only a few times. The chain couples TRBV7-2 to TRBJ2-7, with D possibly being TRBD2 (5 bases). V was clipped by 3 bases and J by 2 bases, with 14 bases between them. Germline V gene lookup returns CDR1 SGHTA and CDR2 FQGNSA. The CDR3 totals 15 residues. The CDR3 nucleotides are TGTGCCAGCAGCTTCGGAGTGGGAGCACCCTACGAGCAGTACTTC. It is translated as CASSFGVGAPYEQYF.

This clonotype occurred many times. The V call is TRBV27, the J call TRBJ1-5; the D gene is possibly TRBD1 (5 bases). The V end was cut by 5 bases, the J end by 0 bases, with 8 bases between. Germline assignment: CDR1 MNHEY and CDR2 SMNVEV (reference sequence). The CDR3 extends over 14 amino acids. In nucleotides, the CDR3 is TGTGCCAGCAGTCCGGGGGTTAGCAATCAGCCCCAGCATTTT. Protein product: CASSPGVSNQPQHF.

Notes on this clonotype: The junction shows a germline mismatch at one end, possibly a read error. The rearrangement joins TRBV7-2 to TRBJ2-2; D not resolved. Germline V gene data show CDR1 as SGHTA and CDR2 as FQGNSA. The CDR3 runs to 15 residues. CDR3 amino acids: CASSPPGLGVGELFF. DNA of the CDR3: TGCGCCAGCAGCCCCCCCGGGCTAGGTGTCGGGGAGCTGTTTTTT.